This T cell receptor beta chain was found in a study of T cells in narcolepsy. Looked up from germline, CDR1 is SGHAT and CDR2 is FQNNGV. The junction had 5 bases not matched to a gene; V was cut back by 5 bases and J by 9 bases. The CDR3 has 13 residues. Produced via immunoSEQ multiplex PCR; TCRdb's table is partial and in-frame only. The table includes about 40,000 clones, 70% to 90% detected once. This chain uses TRBV11-2 with TRBJ2-3; 10 nucleotides align to TRBD2. This clonotype originated in a human donor with narcolepsy. The sample comprised CD45RA- memory CD4+ T cells from PBMCs. The CDR3 reads CASSTSGKGTQYF. DNA of the CDR3: TGTGCCAGCAGCACTAGCGGGAAGGGGACGCAGTATTTT.